Included here is one TCR beta chain sequence, with context. Its antigen is unknown. The missing CDR3 end, 3 residues past where the read stops, is filled in from the germline J gene. This record belongs to a study of Tregs in tolerant kidney transplant recipients. Study-level findings and limits: Tregs expanded with activated donor B cells seemed most donor-specific.

Using immunoSEQ multiplex PCR, the repertoire was profiled, and TCRdb retains in-frame clones only, with some absent. The sample includes about 48,000 clones. CD4+CD25+CD127- Tregs, CD4+CD25- non-Tregs, CD4 and CD8 cells were sorted. After removal of 5 bases from V and 8 bases from J, the junction contained 5 bases not matched to a gene. There are 14 residues in the CDR3. Germline V gene data show CDR1 as SNHLY and CDR2 as FYNNEI. The source is a human donor who received a combined kidney and bone marrow transplant. The chain joins TRBV2 to TRBJ1-4; 10 bases align to TRBD1. Sample: CD4+ T cells from blood, taken before the transplant. Partial CDR3 DNA: TGTGCCAGCAGTTCGGGACAGGGGAGCGAAAAA. Encoded protein: CASSSGQGSEK. The full CDR3 reads CASSSGQGSEKLFF.